By proportion, the clone carrying this TCR beta chain is medium-sized. Its target is unknown. This record belongs to a study of CD8 T cells in ankylosing spondylitis. Study-level points and caveats: The authors reported significant enrichment of disease-linked clones in matched ankylosing spondylitis synovial fluid. Disease-linked clones were CD8+ and relatively rare in peripheral blood. The study identified a TCR beta motif of 7 or 8 highly homologous variants that appeared characteristic of ankylosing spondylitis blood.

CDR1 and CDR2 (germline): SGDLS, YYNGEE. The trim removed 0 bases at V and 2 bases at J, leaving 2 bases unmatched. This CDR3 is 15 amino acids long. Quantitative 5'-RACE was performed with molecular barcodes, and it yielded the TCR beta libraries. TCRdb reanalysed the 5' RACE reads using MiXCR and keeps one entry per CDR3 protein. The data show under 7,000 distinct CDR3 sequences, about 2.1% seen once. Sequenced sample: blood, either unsorted or a sorted T cell fraction (not recorded which). The chain recombines TRBV9 with TRBJ2-7; 10 bases are shared with TRBD1. The receptor was isolated from a male donor with ankylosing spondylitis or in good health (not recorded which). CDR3: CASSVGGQGPYEQYF. In nucleotides, the CDR3 is TGTGCCAGCAGCGTAGGGGGACAGGGGCCCTACGAGCAGTACTTC.